The 7 T cell receptor beta chains below come from one sample, sequenced in a study of human T cells and chemical hapten exposure. TCRdb passed the RACE reads through MiXCR, listing each CDR3 protein once. Altogether 27,000 or so distinct CDR3 sequences are present, 8% to 9.5% being singletons, with the ten largest covering under 8.5%. The time point here: patch test 2, 6 weeks after DPC sensitization. Treatment of the sample: therapeutic diphenylcyclopropenone sensitization with weekly scalp DPC. Sequencing was performed on whole blood, taken in connection with sensitization to the hapten diphenylcyclopropenone (DPC). The receptor source for this set is a man aged 25 to 40 with alopecia areata. Some clones in this sample may be carry-over from other donors' samples.

The rearrangement joins TRBV19 to TRBJ2-7; no firm D call. This CDR3 contains 11 residues. Looked up from germline, CDR1 is LNHDA and CDR2 is SQIVND (reference sequence). With 3 bases removed from V and 9 bases from J, the gap between germline ends came to 9 bases. CDR3: CASSIASVQYF. As DNA, the CDR3 is TGTGCCAGTAGTATCGCCTCGGTGCAGTACTTC.

This clonotype showed up just a few times. The chain recombines TRBV29-1 with TRBJ2-7; 8 bases align to TRBD2. The V segment lost 5 bases and the J segment 5 bases; nucleotides outside the gene matches: 5. This CDR3 contains 12 residues. CDR1 is SQVTM and CDR2 is ANQGSEA in the germline V gene. CDR3 sequence reads: CSVRAGVDEQYF. CDR3 nucleotide sequence: TGCAGCGTTCGAGCGGGAGTTGACGAGCAGTACTTC.

This chain joins TRBV7-6 and TRBJ2-1; the match to TRBD2 covers 9 bases. The CDR3 is 15 residues long. Losses at the gene ends were 2 bases for V and 8 bases for J; bases not matched to a gene: 7. Per the germline V gene, CDR1 is SGHVS and CDR2 is FNYEAQ. This chain's CDR3 is CASSLLGASGDEQFF. The CDR3 nucleotides read TGTGCCAGCAGCTTACTAGGGGCTAGCGGGGATGAGCAGTTCTTC.

In its sample, this clonotype was seen a few times. The V gene is TRBV3-1, the J gene TRBJ1-4, with D unresolved. Deletions cut 3 bases from V and 8 bases from J, with 7 bases between. The germline CDR1 and CDR2 sequences are LGHDT and YNNKEL (reference sequence). There are 12 residues in the CDR3. CDR3 nucleotide sequence: TGTGCCAGCAGCCATCCCAGAGAAAAACTGTTTTTT. Residues: CASSHPREKLFF.

This clonotype was recorded many times. The genes are TRBV7-2 and TRBJ1-3; D is undetermined. V was pared by 5 bases and J by 4 bases, with 6 bases between. Germline loops: CDR1 SGHTA, CDR2 FQGNSA. The CDR3 is 12 residues long. This CDR3 reads CASSATGNTIYF. The DNA for the CDR3 is TGTGCCAGCAGCGCGACAGGAAACACCATATATTTT.

Only a few counts were recorded for this clonotype. V is TRBV6-4 and J is TRBJ2-3; tentative D call: TRBD1 (5 bases). V gave up 6 bases and J gave up 2 bases, with 15 bases separating them. The CDR3 extends over 15 amino acids. The germline V gene has CDR1 MRHNA and CDR2 SNTAGT. CDR3 protein: CASSLMGQPTDTQYF. The CDR3 nucleotides read TGTGCCAGCAGCCTAATGGGGCAACCCACAGATACGCAGTATTTT.

About this clonotype itself: A much larger clone is a single base away; this may be a read error. The chain joins TRBV7-6 to TRBJ2-1; maybe TRBD2 (6 bases). V shed 7 bases and J shed 2 bases, with 12 bases lying between them. The germline V gene has CDR1 SGHVS and CDR2 FNYEAQ. CDR3 size: 14 residues. The CDR3 protein is CASIERATYNEQFF. The CDR3 DNA reads TGTGCCAGCATAGAGCGGGCCACCTACAATGAGCAGTTCTTC.